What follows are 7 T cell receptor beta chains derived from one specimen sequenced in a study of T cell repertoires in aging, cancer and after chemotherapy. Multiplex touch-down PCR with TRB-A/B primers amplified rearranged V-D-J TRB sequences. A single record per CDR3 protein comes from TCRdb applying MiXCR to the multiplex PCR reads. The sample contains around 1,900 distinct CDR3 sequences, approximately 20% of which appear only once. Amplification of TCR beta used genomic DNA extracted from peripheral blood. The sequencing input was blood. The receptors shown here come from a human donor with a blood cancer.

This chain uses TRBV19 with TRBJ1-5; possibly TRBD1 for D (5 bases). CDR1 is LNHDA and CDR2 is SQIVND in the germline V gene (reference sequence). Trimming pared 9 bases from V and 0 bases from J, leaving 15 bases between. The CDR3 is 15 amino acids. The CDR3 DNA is TGTGCCAGCAGCGCCGGACATTATAGCAATCAGCCCCAGCATTTT. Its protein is CASSAGHYSNQPQHF. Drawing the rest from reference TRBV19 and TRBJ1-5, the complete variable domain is DGGITQSPKYLFRKEGQNVTLSCEQNLNHDAMYWYRQDPGQGLRLIYYSQIVNDFQKGDIAEGYSVSREKKESFPLTVTSAQKNPTAFYLCASSAGHYSNQPQHFGDGTRLSIL.

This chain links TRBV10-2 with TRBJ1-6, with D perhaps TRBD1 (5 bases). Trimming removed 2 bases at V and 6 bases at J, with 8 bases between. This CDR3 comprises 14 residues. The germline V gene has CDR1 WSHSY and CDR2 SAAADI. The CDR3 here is CASSEQGGNSPLHF. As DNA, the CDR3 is TGCGCCAGCAGTGAGCAGGGCGGTAATTCACCCCTCCACTTT.

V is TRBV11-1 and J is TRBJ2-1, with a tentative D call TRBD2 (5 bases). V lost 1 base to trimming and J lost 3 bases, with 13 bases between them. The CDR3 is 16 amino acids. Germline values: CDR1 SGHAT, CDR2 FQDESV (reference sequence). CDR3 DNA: TGTGCCAGCAGCTTAGACCAAGGACTCCTCTACAATGAGCAGTTCTTC. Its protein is CASSLDQGLLYNEQFF.

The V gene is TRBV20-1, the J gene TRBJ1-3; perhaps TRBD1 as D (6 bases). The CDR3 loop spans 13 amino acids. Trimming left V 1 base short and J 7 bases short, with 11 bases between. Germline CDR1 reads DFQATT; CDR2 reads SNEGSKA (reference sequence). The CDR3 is CSARVGGENTIYF. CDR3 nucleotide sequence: TGCAGTGCTAGAGTGGGGGGCGAGAACACCATATATTTT.

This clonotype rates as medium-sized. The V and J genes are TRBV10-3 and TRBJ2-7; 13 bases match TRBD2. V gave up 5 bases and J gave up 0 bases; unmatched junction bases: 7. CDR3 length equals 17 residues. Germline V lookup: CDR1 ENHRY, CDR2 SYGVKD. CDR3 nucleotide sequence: TGTGCCATCAGTCCCGGGACTAGCGGGGTGGGCTCCTACGAGCAGTACTTC. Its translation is CAISPGTSGVGSYEQYF.

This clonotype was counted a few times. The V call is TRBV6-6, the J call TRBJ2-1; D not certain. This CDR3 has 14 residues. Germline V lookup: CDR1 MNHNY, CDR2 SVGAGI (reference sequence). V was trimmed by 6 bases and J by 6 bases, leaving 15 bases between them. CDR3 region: CASRPDSSRNEQFF. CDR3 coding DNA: TGTGCCAGCAGACCTGACTCTTCCCGCAATGAGCAGTTCTTC.

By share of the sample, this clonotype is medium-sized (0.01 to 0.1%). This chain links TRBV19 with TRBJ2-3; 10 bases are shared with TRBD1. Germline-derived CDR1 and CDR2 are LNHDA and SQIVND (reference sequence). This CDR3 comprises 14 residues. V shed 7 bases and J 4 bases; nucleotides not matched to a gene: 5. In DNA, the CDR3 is TGTGCCAGTACTGGACAGGGGGACCCAGATACGCAGTATTTT. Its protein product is CASTGQGDPDTQYF.